This is a list of T cell receptor beta chains from one sample in a study of cytomegalovirus exposure and HLA in healthy donors. The data were produced by immunoSEQ multiplex PCR, yet TCRdb's version contains in-frame clones alone and is incomplete. The profile shows 130,000 to 150,000 clones, about 82% of them singletons. Input material: PBMCs. These receptors all stem from a middle-aged woman in good health and CMV-seropositive. Both conserved end residues are trimmed from each CDR3. Rows may omit the clone size; those that give it use once, few, many or a size class.

clone_size: few; v_call: TRBV5-6; j_call: TRBJ1-1; cdr3_aa: ASSARQGRRTEAF
clone_size: NA; v_call: TRBV18; j_call: NA; cdr3_aa: ASSPPNVGGDHVEQY
clone_size: NA; v_call: TRBV5-1; j_call: TRBJ2-2; cdr3_aa: ASSWDSRNTGGLF
clone_size: NA; v_call: TRBV7-8; j_call: TRBJ2-2; cdr3_aa: ASSPQGHAGELF
clone_size: NA; v_call: TRBV19; j_call: TRBJ1-1; cdr3_aa: ASSVRDRNTEAF
clone_size: NA; v_call: TRBV11-2; j_call: TRBJ2-1; cdr3_aa: ASSFLAGFSYNEQF
clone_size: NA; v_call: TRBV11-2; j_call: TRBJ2-2; cdr3_aa: ASSQGTVGTGELF
clone_size: few; v_call: TRBV7-9; j_call: TRBJ2-7; cdr3_aa: ASSPRTGHYEQY
clone_size: NA; v_call: TRBV5-6; j_call: TRBJ1-4; cdr3_aa: ASNQGSTNEKLF
clone_size: NA; v_call: TRBV5-5; j_call: TRBJ2-4; cdr3_aa: ASSWGGPAKNIQY
clone_size: NA; v_call: TRBV2; j_call: TRBJ1-2; cdr3_aa: ASSDLQGRYNYGYT
clone_size: NA; v_call: TRBV5-1; j_call: TRBJ1-1; cdr3_aa: ASSLVRVGTEAF
clone_size: NA; v_call: TRBV6-5; j_call: TRBJ2-3; cdr3_aa: ASSLAGGGTDTQY
clone_size: NA; v_call: TRBV6-5; j_call: TRBJ2-7; cdr3_aa: ASSYSRTAITYEQY
clone_size: NA; v_call: TRBV19; j_call: TRBJ2-7; cdr3_aa: ASSPTGAYEQY
clone_size: few; v_call: TRBV5-1; j_call: TRBJ2-3; cdr3_aa: ASSLEGLAGDTQY
clone_size: NA; v_call: TRBV6-4; j_call: TRBJ1-3; cdr3_aa: ASPRTVSSGNTIY
clone_size: NA; v_call: TRBV9; j_call: TRBJ2-1; cdr3_aa: ASSANQAGALNGEQF
clone_size: NA; v_call: TRBV6-5; j_call: TRBJ1-1; cdr3_aa: ASSYPGMGTEAF
clone_size: few; v_call: TRBV21-1; j_call: TRBJ1-5; cdr3_aa: ASSKASGQDSNQPQH
clone_size: NA; v_call: TRBV7-6; j_call: TRBJ1-2; cdr3_aa: ASRSPGQGYGYT
clone_size: NA; v_call: TRBV6-6; j_call: TRBJ2-3; cdr3_aa: AAGSDTDTQY
clone_size: NA; v_call: TRBV4-2; j_call: TRBJ2-1; cdr3_aa: ASSQDEGSGGLSSYNEQF
clone_size: NA; v_call: TRBV5-1; j_call: TRBJ2-5; cdr3_aa: ASTHLTSAEETQY
clone_size: NA; v_call: TRBV2; j_call: TRBJ2-3; cdr3_aa: ASRTKGGTDTQY
clone_size: few; v_call: TRBV11-2; j_call: TRBJ2-1; cdr3_aa: ASSRDFNEQF
clone_size: NA; v_call: TRBV6-5; j_call: TRBJ2-2; cdr3_aa: ASSSGTSGTGELF
clone_size: NA; v_call: TRBV11-2; j_call: TRBJ2-7; cdr3_aa: ASSLSFGGQGIYEQY
clone_size: once; v_call: TRBV30; j_call: TRBJ2-3; cdr3_aa: AWSADRGLTDTQY
clone_size: NA; v_call: TRBV5-5; j_call: TRBJ1-2; cdr3_aa: ASSLDPLTGGGEDGYT
clone_size: NA; v_call: TRBV5-1; j_call: TRBJ2-5; cdr3_aa: ASSLSSRDSSQETQY
clone_size: NA; v_call: TRBV18; j_call: TRBJ2-6; cdr3_aa: ASSRGRGELAGGPPRANVLT
clone_size: NA; v_call: TRBV6-1; j_call: TRBJ2-2; cdr3_aa: ASNAGIGELF
clone_size: NA; v_call: TRBV7-3; j_call: TRBJ2-1; cdr3_aa: ASSLQLAGPNEQF
clone_size: few; v_call: TRBV30; j_call: TRBJ1-5; cdr3_aa: AWSRTGGHQPQH
clone_size: few; v_call: TRBV28; j_call: TRBJ1-5; cdr3_aa: ASAGERKQPQH
clone_size: NA; v_call: TRBV19; j_call: TRBJ2-7; cdr3_aa: ASSILWTRTNYEQY
clone_size: NA; v_call: TRBV11-2; j_call: TRBJ2-7; cdr3_aa: ASSQQGSSYEQY
clone_size: few; v_call: TRBV5-1; j_call: TRBJ1-4; cdr3_aa: ASSPPGGNEKLF
clone_size: NA; v_call: TRBV30; j_call: TRBJ1-3; cdr3_aa: AWSRDTTSGNTIY
clone_size: NA; v_call: TRBV2; j_call: TRBJ1-5; cdr3_aa: ASRADRGSNQPQH
clone_size: NA; v_call: TRBV7-2; j_call: TRBJ2-7; cdr3_aa: ASQRGEVYEQY
clone_size: NA; v_call: TRBV10-2; j_call: TRBJ2-5; cdr3_aa: ASSEIEGEQY
clone_size: few; v_call: TRBV10-1; j_call: TRBJ2-1; cdr3_aa: ASSSGTSGMTYNEQF
clone_size: NA; v_call: TRBV10-1; j_call: TRBJ1-1; cdr3_aa: ASSAGKNTEAF